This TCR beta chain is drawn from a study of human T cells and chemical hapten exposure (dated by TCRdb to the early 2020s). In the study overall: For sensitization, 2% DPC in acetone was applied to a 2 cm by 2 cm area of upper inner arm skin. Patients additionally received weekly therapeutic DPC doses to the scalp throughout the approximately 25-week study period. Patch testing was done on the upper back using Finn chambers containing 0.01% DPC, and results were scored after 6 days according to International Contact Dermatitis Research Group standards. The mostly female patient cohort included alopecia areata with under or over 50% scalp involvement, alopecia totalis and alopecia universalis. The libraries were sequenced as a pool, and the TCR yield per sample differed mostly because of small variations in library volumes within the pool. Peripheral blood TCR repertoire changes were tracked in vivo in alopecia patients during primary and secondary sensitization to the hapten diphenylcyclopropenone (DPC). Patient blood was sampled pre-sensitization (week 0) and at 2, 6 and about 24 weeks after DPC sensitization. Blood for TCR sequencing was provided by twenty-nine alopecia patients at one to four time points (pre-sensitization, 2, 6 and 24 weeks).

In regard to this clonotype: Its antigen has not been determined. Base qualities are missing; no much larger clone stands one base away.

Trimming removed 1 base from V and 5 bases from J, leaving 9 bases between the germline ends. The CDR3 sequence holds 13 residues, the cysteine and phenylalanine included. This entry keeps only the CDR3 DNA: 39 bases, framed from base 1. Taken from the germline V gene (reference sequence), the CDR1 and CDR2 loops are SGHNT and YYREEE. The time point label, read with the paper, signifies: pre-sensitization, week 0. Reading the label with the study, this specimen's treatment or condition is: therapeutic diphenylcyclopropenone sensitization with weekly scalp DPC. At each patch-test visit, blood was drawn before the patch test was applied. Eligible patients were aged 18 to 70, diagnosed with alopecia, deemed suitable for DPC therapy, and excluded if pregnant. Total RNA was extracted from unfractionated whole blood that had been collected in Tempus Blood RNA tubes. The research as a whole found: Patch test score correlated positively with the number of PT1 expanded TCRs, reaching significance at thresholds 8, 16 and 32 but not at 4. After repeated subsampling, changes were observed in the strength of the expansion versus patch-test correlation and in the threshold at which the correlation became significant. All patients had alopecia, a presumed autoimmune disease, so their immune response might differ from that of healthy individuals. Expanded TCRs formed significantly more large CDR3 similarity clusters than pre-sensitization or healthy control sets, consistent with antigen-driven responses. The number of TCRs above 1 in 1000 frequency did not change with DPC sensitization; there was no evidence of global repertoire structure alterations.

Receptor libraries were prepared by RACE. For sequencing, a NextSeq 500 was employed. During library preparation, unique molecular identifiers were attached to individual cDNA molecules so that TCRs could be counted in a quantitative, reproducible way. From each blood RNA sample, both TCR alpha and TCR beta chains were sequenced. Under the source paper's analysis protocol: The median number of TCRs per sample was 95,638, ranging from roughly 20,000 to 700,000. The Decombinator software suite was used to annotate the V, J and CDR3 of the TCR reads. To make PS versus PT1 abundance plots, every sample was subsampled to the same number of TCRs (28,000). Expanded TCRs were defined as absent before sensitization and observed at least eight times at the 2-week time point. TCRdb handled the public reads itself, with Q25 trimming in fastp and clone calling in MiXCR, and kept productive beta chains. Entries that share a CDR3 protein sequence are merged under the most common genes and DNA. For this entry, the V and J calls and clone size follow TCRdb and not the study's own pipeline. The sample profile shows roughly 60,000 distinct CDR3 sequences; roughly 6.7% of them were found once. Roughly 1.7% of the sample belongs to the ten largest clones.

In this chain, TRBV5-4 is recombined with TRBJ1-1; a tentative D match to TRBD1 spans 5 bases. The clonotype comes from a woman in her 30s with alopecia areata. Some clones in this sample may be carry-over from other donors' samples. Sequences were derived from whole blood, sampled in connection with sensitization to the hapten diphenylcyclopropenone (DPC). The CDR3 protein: CASSLLGETEAFF. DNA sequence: TGTGCCAGCAGCTTGCTGGGGGAAACTGAAGCTTTCTTT.